The 4 T cell receptor beta chains below all came from one sample that was sequenced in a study of T-cell memory formation after mild COVID-19. From the 5' RACE reads, TCRdb called clonotypes with MiXCR, one entry per CDR3 protein. The sample shows about 120,000 distinct CDR3 sequences, about a fifth of them seen only once. The sequenced sample was PBMCs or a T cell subset sorted from them (not recorded which). These receptors were collected from a man aged 18 to 35 who had mild COVID-19 (a few samples of this study predate the infection). Cell type and time point are not known.

On this clonotype itself: An end of the junction does not agree with germline; a read error may underlie this. J is TRBJ2-4 and V is TRBV6-2 or TRBV6-3; 8 nucleotides align to TRBD1. The CDR3 covers 12 residues. Germline CDR1 MNHEY, CDR2 SVGEGT. The CDR3 protein is CASSYRGQAPHF. CDR3 bases: TGTGCCAGCAGTTACCGGGGACAGGCCCCACACTTC.

This clonotype was counted a few times. V gene TRBV7-2 combines with J gene TRBJ1-2; 7 nucleotides line up with TRBD1. Losses at the gene ends were 4 bases for V and 6 bases for J; bases not matched to a gene: 14. CDR1 is SGHTA and CDR2 is FQGNSA in the germline V gene. The CDR3 is made up of 16 amino acids. DNA of the CDR3: TGTGCCAGCAGCTCGGGACAGACTTCTCCTAGAAATGGCTACACCTTC. This codes for CASSSGQTSPRNGYTF. Full variable domain (outside the CDR3, taken from reference TRBV7-2 and TRBJ1-2): GAGVSQSPSNKVTEKGKDVELRCDPISGHTALYWYRQSLGQGLEFLIYFQGNSAPDKSGLPSDRFSAERTGGSVSTLTIQRTQQEDSAVYLCASSSGQTSPRNGYTFGSGTRLTVV.

The chain uses TRBV7-9 and TRBJ1-1; 9 nucleotides line up with TRBD1. V shed 4 bases and J 6 bases; nucleotides not matched to a gene: 6. The length of the CDR3 is 14 residues. Germline CDR1 and CDR2: SEHNR and FQNEAQ (reference sequence). CDR3 sequence (DNA): TGTGCCAGCAGCTGGGACAGGGAGGGCCCTGAAGCTTTCTTT. Translation gives CASSWDREGPEAFF. The entire variable domain, with the rest obtained from reference TRBV7-9 and TRBJ1-1, is as follows: DTGVSQNPRHKITKRGQNVTFRCDPISEHNRLYWYRQTLGQGPEFLTYFQNEAQLEKSRLLSDRFSAERPKGSFSTLEIQRTEQGDSAMYLCASSWDREGPEAFFGQGTRLTVV.

The table lists this clonotype with a few counts. V usage is TRBV23-1 and J usage is TRBJ1-2; D uncertain. TRBV23-1 is marked as an open reading frame, function uncertain. The V and J ends lost 3 bases and 7 bases respectively, with 6 bases between them. This CDR3 spans 11 amino acids. The CDR3 spells CASSQGPGYTF. DNA for the CDR3: TGCGCCAGCAGTCAGGGCCCTGGCTACACCTTC.